This T cell receptor (beta chain) emerged from a study of PD-1 blockade in classical Hodgkin lymphoma. About this clone: Its antigen is unknown.

This CDR3 is built from 13 residues. Deletions cut 4 bases from V and 5 bases from J, with 12 bases between. Looked up from germline, CDR1 is SGHRS and CDR2 is YFSETQ. The data were produced by immunoSEQ multiplex PCR, yet TCRdb's version contains in-frame clones alone and is incomplete. This repertoire shows roughly 150,000 clones, under 85% found once; its top ten account for 7.5% to 10%. Brentuximab vedotin exposure varied, and every patient relapsed after autologous stem cell transplantation. The study, taken as a whole, reports: Relapsed/refractory patients reportedly had lower baseline diversity than newly diagnosed patients. Newly diagnosed and completely responding patients shared comparable baseline diversity.

The receptor's source is a human donor with classical Hodgkin lymphoma. This chain uses TRBV5-1 with TRBJ1-2; unclear D gene. Sequencing used peripheral blood mononuclear cells (PBMCs), obtained before the second cycle of nivolumab. This CDR3 is CASSKTAPYGYTF. CDR3 DNA: TGCGCCAGCAGCAAAACGGCACCGTATGGCTACACCTTC.